This T cell receptor (beta chain) was identified during a study of vaccination and CD4 T cells after COVID-19. Study-wide findings and caveats: No early post-infection timepoints were studied, and convalescent patients studied were relatively few. Convalescent patients' clones that were vaccine-specific were spike mono-reactive in 304 of 307 cases.

The Oncomine TCR Beta short-read assay sequenced DNA from cultured CD4+ T cells. Each CDR3 protein gets one entry after TCRdb re-called the PCR reads with MiXCR. The sample has several thousand distinct CDR3 sequences; around 65% are singletons. This clonotype was picked up a small number of times. As yet, its antigen is unknown. Treatment described: roughly 10-day PBMC culture with coronavirus spike peptide pools or control peptides (ViraFEST assay). The germline gives CDR1 MNHEY, CDR2 SVGAGI. This CDR3 spans 16 amino acids. J lost 2 bases, V lost 4 bases, and 7 bases had no gene match. The receptor comes from a human donor who had recovered from COVID-19. The chain recombines TRBV6-5 with TRBJ1-5, with TRBD1 identical over 8 bases. The sample comprised CD4+ T cells from blood, cultured in vitro. CDR3 sequence: CASSFPQGAGNQPQHF. CDR3 bases: TGTGCCAGCAGTTTCCCTCAGGGGGCTGGCAATCAGCCCCAGCATTTT.